The following is a TCR beta chain sequence with its context. Its antigen is as yet unknown. This sample is part of a study of identical twins. General observations from the study: The same donors were not followed; conclusions instead depended on cross-sectional statistical analysis.

Via MiXCR, TCRdb re-called the 5' RACE reads, giving one row per CDR3 protein. Of 540,000 or so distinct CDR3 sequences in the sample, around 24% were seen once. The data were also submitted as part of a second study, on yellow fever vaccine responses in identical twins.

Source material: CD4+ T cells sorted from blood. The TCR was taken from a woman under 30 in good health.

The CDR3 nucleotides are TGTGCCACCAGTGCCAAGGGGGACGTGATTAATACGCAGTATTTT. Translation: CATSAKGDVINTQYF. The chain combines TRBV24-1 with TRBJ2-3, with D perhaps matching TRBD1 (6 bases). Germline values: CDR1 KGHDR, CDR2 SFDVKD. This CDR3 has 15 amino acids. Trimming stripped 5 bases from V and 7 bases from J, with 18 bases between.